Below, one T cell receptor (beta chain) is given with its context. The data belong to a study of control samples from healthy donors and cancer patients. V dropped 1 base and J dropped 10 bases, with 14 bases sitting between them. The CDR3 is 14 amino acids. Germline V gene lookup returns CDR1 MDHEN and CDR2 SYDVKM. Method: immunoSEQ multiplex PCR; TCRdb's copy keeps in-frame clones and lacks some. The sample consists of some 150,000 clones, 96% of them appearing once. J is TRBJ2-4 and V is TRBV28, with D perhaps matching TRBD1 or TRBD2 (5 bases each). This TCR was sampled from a woman in her twenties or thirties in good health. The sample was blood. The CDR3 coding sequence is TGTGCCAGCAGTTTATCGGCGTCTTGGGGGATTCAGTACTTC. Its translation is CASSLSASWGIQYF.